The source of this T cell receptor beta chain is a study of blood T cell repertoires in COVID-19. As for the study in general: The study drew acute and convalescent COVID-19 samples from the United States, Italy and Spain. PBMCs, B-cell-depleted T cells, or T cells provided the cDNA or gDNA that made up the material.

The CDR3 runs to 13 residues. V lost 2 bases and J 2 bases, leaving 6 bases between the germline ends. Germline CDR1 is MNHEY and CDR2 is SMNVEV (reference sequence). Original data processing: Amplification with reference gene primers provided the estimates of nucleated cell counts. This table comes from immunoSEQ multiplex PCR, and its TCRdb copy is limited to in-frame clones, with some not included. V, J and clone size are taken as reported in that table, and D and trimming were inferred from the DNA itself. The sample lists about 160,000 clones; about 86% were seen once. Donors were grouped by their self-reported clinical history.

The receptor was isolated from a woman in her forties or fifties in a cohort exposed to, infected with or recovered from COVID-19 (not recorded which). Material: PBMCs or T cells enriched from blood (not recorded which). The chain employs TRBV27 and TRBJ2-5, with D possibly TRBD1 on 5 matching bases. The CDR3 loop reads CASSLRTQETQYF. The CDR3 nucleotides read TGTGCCAGCAGTTTAAGGACACAAGAGACCCAGTACTTC.